This T cell receptor (beta chain) was retrieved from a study of cytomegalovirus exposure and HLA in healthy donors. Study summary: The early release's HLA-typed donors yielded 80 million to 95 million unique TCRs.

Study observations and caveats: A prior analysis recorded that most TCR beta V segments were productive about 87% or about 30% of the time. After further analysis at a later stage, roughly 16,000 TCR beta sequences were associated with HLA alleles at 0.05 false discovery rate. Upon later analysis, TCR association rates were observed to vary by HLA locus, being highest for DRB1 and lowest for HLA-C.

Points on this clone: Its antigen is as yet unknown.

Vbeta (60) and Jbeta (13) primers were used in the PCR. Using immunoSEQ multiplex PCR, the repertoire was profiled, and TCRdb retains in-frame clones only, with some absent. Of 90,000 to 120,000 clones detected, 81% appear once; the ten largest clones hold approximately 2.1%. CDR1 and CDR2 from the germline V gene are SGDLS and YYNGEE. Unmatched junction bases numbered 8, after V lost 3 bases and J lost 4 bases. This CDR3 is built from 15 residues. This receptor was obtained from a man aged 30-40 years in good health and CMV-seronegative. The source material was PBMCs. This rearrangement joins TRBV9 to TRBJ2-5; TRBD2 aligns across 8 bases. CDR3 sequence: CASSAAGAILETQYF. The CDR3 DNA reads as TGTGCCAGCAGCGCAGCGGGAGCCATTCTAGAGACCCAGTACTTC.